What follows describes a single T cell receptor (beta chain). What it binds is not known. This record comes from a study of cytomegalovirus exposure and HLA in healthy donors. Repertoires were generated with immunoSEQ multiplex PCR, while TCRdb's copy carries only in-frame clones and drops some. The sample lists about 310,000 clones, 88% occurring once. General observations from the study: One later analysis, an examination of the 120 validation repertoires, found that first-cohort TCR clusters tended to co-occur in them. According to reports, the classifier identified cytomegalovirus status with high specificity and sensitivity. Cytomegalovirus-associated TCR beta chains were listed, numbering around 150.

Separation from the roughly 670-subject first cohort characterized the roughly 120-subject validation cohort, to which the donors belonged. The germline gives CDR1 KGHSH, CDR2 LQKENI. The CDR3 length is 17 residues. The V gene lost 2 bases and the J gene lost 6 bases, with 22 bases spanning the gap. The source is a man aged 30 to 39 in good health and CMV-seronegative. This chain joins TRBV18 and TRBJ2-5; a possible D gene is TRBD1 (6 bases). The sequenced sample consisted of PBMCs. In DNA, the CDR3 is TGTGCCAGCTCACCAGGTGTGGACAGCGGTTCAATGAAGACCCAGTACTTC. It codes for CASSPGVDSGSMKTQYF.